The rows below give T cell receptor beta chains drawn from one sample of a study of EBV T-cell therapy then PD-1 blockade in nasopharyngeal carcinoma. Method: immunoSEQ multiplex PCR; TCRdb's copy keeps in-frame clones and lacks some. The table records 22,000 or so clones, 82% of them present only once. The antigens of these receptors remain unknown. The sample here was CD8+ T cells from blood, taken at day -245 from a patient whose treatment included autologous EBV-specific T cells and nivolumab. The receptors come from a man in his forties with nasopharyngeal carcinoma. Each CDR3 is given with its conserved first and last residue. A D gene is named only where the DNA matches it firmly. Rows give clone size only sometimes, using once, few, many, or a class for an expanded clone.

J gene | clone size | D gene | V gene | CDR3 protein | CDR3 DNA
TRBJ2-3 | NA | NA | TRBV2 | CASRRSGASTDTQYF | TGTGCCAGCCGAAGATCGGGGGCCAGCACAGATACGCAGTATTTT
TRBJ2-1 | once | NA | TRBV6-2/TRBV6-3 | CASRSAAEQFF | TGTGCCAGCCGTTCCGCGGCTGAGCAGTTCTTC
TRBJ1-1 | few | NA | TRBV25-1 | CASSGYGRSTEAFF | TGTGCCAGCAGTGGCTATGGTCGGAGCACTGAAGCTTTCTTT
TRBJ2-7 | NA | NA | TRBV7-6 | CASSLGGTSYEQYF | TGTGCCAGCAGCTTAGGGGGGACCTCCTACGAGCAGTACTTC
TRBJ2-7 | NA | NA | TRBV9 | CASSVAPTLSRRDNDGDPYEQYF | TGTGCCAGCAGCGTAGCCCCGACGTTATCTCGTAGGGACAACGACGGTGACCCCTACGAGCAGTACTTC
TRBJ2-1 | NA | TRBD1 | TRBV9 | CASGRDRVFF | TGTGCCAGCGGACGGGACAGGGTGTTCTTC
TRBJ1-1 | NA | NA | TRBV5-4 | CASSPGSMNTEAFF | TGTGCCAGCAGCCCGGGATCTATGAACACTGAAGCTTTCTTT
TRBJ2-2 | NA | TRBD1 | TRBV9 | CASSVDRGRLHTGELFF | TGTGCCAGCAGCGTAGACAGGGGACGGCTGCACACCGGGGAGCTGTTTTTT
TRBJ1-3 | medium-sized | TRBD1 | TRBV3-1/TRBV3-2 | CASSPTGNTIYF | TGTGCCAGCAGTCCGACAGGGAACACCATATATTTT
TRBJ1-1 | NA | NA | TRBV25-1 | CASSGLLGSAEAFF | TGTGCCAGCAGTGGTCTTTTAGGGAGCGCTGAAGCTTTCTTT
TRBJ2-7 | NA | NA | TRBV7-8 | CASSPEAYEQYF | TGTGCCAGCAGTCCGGAGGCCTACGAGCAGTACTTC
TRBJ1-5 | NA | NA | TRBV12-3/TRBV12-4 | CASSRTLQPQHF | TGTGCCAGCAGCAGGACACTTCAGCCCCAGCATTTT
TRBJ1-1 | NA | TRBD1 | TRBV15 | CATSEQGDTEAFF | TGTGCCACCAGCGAACAGGGGGACACTGAAGCTTTCTTT
TRBJ1-1 | NA | TRBD1 | TRBV6-5 | CASSYQGANTEAFF | TGTGCCAGCAGTTATCAGGGGGCGAACACTGAAGCTTTCTTT
TRBJ1-2 | medium-sized | NA | TRBV18 | CASSPPDTNYGYTF | TGTGCCAGCTCACCACCGGATACCAACTATGGCTACACCTTC
TRBJ1-5 | NA | NA | TRBV2 | CASSSQGIGQPQHF | TGTGCCAGCAGTTCCCAGGGAATTGGGCAGCCCCAGCATTTT
TRBJ2-3 | NA | TRBD2 | TRBV2 | CASSGVAGGRDTQYF | TGTGCCAGCAGTGGCGTGGCGGGGGGCAGGGATACGCAGTATTTT
TRBJ1-2 | NA | NA | TRBV15 | CATSRDSGGVLGYTF | TGTGCCACCAGCAGAGATAGTGGAGGGGTCCTTGGCTACACCTTC
TRBJ2-2 | NA | NA | TRBV6-4 | CASSDSIDTGELFF | TGTGCCAGCAGTGACTCTATAGACACCGGGGAGCTGTTTTTT
TRBJ2-1 | NA | TRBD2 | TRBV4-1 | CASSQYSGGNNEQFF | TGCGCCAGCAGCCAATATAGCGGGGGGAACAATGAGCAGTTCTTC
TRBJ2-2 | NA | TRBD1 | TRBV19 | CASSIGTGLTGELFF | TGTGCCAGTAGTATAGGGACAGGGCTCACCGGGGAGCTGTTTTTT
TRBJ2-4 | NA | NA | TRBV10-1 | CASRDAVDIQYF | TGCGCCAGCCGGGACGCTGTAGACATTCAGTACTTC
TRBJ1-1 | NA | NA | TRBV27 | CASSFSQMNTEAFF | TGTGCCAGCAGTTTCTCACAGATGAACACTGAAGCTTTCTTT